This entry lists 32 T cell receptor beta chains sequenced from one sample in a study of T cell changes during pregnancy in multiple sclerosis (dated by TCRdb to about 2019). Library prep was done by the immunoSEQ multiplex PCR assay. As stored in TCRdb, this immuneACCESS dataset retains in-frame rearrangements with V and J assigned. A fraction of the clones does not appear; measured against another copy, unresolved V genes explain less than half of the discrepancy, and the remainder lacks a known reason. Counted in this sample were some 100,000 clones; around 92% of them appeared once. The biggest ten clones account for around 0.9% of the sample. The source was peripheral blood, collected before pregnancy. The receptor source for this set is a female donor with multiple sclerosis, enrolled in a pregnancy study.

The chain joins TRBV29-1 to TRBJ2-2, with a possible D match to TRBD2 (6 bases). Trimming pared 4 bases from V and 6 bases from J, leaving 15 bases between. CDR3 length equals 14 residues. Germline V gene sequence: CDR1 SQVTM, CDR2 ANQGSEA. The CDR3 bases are TGCAGCGTTGGAGGTAGCGGAGGGGCCGGGGAGCTGTTTTTT. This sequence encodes CSVGGSGGAGELFF.

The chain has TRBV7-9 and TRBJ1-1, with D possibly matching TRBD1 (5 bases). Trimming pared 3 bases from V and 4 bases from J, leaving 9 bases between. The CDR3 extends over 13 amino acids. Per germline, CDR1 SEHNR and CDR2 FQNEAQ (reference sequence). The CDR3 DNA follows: TGTGCCAGCAGCTTGGGGGGGGGCACTGAAGCTTTCTTT. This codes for CASSLGGGTEAFF.

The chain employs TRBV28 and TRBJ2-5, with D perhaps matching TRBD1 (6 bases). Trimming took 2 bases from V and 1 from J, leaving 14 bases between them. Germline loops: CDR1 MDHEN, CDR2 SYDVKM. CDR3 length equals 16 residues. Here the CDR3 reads CASSLPGDGLQETQYF. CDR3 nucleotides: TGTGCCAGCAGTTTACCAGGGGACGGGCTCCAAGAGACCCAGTACTTC.

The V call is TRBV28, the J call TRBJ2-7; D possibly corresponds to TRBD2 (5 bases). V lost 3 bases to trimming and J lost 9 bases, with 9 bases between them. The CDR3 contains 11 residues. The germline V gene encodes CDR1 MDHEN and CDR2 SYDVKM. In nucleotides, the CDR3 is TGTGCCAGCAGTTTCGGGGTCGGGCAGTACTTC. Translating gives CASSFGVGQYF.

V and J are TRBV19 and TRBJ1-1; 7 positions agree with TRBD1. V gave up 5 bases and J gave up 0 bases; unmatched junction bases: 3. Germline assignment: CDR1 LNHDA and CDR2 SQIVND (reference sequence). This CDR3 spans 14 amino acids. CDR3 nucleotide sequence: TGTGCCAGTAGTTTGACAGGGATGAACACTGAAGCTTTCTTT. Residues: CASSLTGMNTEAFF.

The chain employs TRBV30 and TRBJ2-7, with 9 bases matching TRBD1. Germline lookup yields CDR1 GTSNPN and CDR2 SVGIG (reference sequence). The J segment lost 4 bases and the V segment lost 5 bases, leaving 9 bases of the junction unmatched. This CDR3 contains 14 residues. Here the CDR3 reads CAWDEGQGGYEQYF. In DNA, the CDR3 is TGTGCCTGGGACGAGGGACAGGGAGGATACGAGCAGTACTTC.

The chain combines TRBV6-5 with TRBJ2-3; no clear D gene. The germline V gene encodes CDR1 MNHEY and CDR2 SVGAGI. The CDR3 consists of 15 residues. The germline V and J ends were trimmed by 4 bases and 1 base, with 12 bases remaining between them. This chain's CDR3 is CASSSPPAGTDTQYF. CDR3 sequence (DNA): TGTGCCAGCAGTTCCCCCCCTGCAGGCACAGATACGCAGTATTTT.

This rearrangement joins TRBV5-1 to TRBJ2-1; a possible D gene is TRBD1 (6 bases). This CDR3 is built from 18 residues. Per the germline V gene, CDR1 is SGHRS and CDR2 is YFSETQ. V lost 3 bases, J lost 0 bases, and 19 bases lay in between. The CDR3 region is CASSSTPEQGGSYNEQFF. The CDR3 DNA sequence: TGCGCCAGCAGCTCGACCCCTGAACAGGGTGGCTCCTACAATGAGCAGTTCTTC. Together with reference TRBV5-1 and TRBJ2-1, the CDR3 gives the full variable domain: KAGVTQTPRYLIKTRGQQVTLSCSPISGHRSVSWYQQTPGQGLQFLFEYFSETQRNKGNFPGRFSGRQFSNSRSEMNVSTLELGDSALYLCASSSTPEQGGSYNEQFFGPGTRLTVL.

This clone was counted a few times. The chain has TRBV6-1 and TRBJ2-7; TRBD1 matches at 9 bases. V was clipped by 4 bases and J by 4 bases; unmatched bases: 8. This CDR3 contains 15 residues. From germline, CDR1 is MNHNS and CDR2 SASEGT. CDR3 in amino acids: CASSGSDRGMYEQYF. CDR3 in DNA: TGTGCCAGCAGTGGATCTGACAGGGGGATGTACGAGCAGTACTTC.

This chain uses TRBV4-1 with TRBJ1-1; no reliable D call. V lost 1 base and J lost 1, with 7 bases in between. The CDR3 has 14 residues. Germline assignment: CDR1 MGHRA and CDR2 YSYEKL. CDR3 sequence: CASSQVRGNTEAFF. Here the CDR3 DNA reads TGCGCCAGCAGCCAAGTACGGGGGAACACTGAAGCTTTCTTT.

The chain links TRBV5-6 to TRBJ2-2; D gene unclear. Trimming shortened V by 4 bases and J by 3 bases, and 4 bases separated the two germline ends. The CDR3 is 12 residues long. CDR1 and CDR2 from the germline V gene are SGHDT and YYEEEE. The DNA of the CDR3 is TGTGCCAGCAGCACAGACACCGGGGAGCTGTTTTTT. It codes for CASSTDTGELFF.

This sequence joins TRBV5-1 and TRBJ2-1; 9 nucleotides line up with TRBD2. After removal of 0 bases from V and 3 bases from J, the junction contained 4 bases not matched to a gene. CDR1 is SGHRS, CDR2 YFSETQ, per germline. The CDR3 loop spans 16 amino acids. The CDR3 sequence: CASSLGLAVNYNEQFF. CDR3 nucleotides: TGCGCCAGCAGCTTGGGACTAGCGGTTAACTACAATGAGCAGTTCTTC.

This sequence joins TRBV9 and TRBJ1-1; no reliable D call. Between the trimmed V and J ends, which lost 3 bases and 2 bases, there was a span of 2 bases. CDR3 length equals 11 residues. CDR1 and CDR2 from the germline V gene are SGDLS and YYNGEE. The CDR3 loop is CASSANTEAFF. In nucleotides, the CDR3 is TGTGCCAGCAGCGCTAACACTGAAGCTTTCTTT. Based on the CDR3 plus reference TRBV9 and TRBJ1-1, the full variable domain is DSGVTQTPKHLITATGQRVTLRCSPRSGDLSVYWYQQSLDQGLQFLIQYYNGEERAKGNILERFSAQQFPDLHSELNLSSLELGDSALYFCASSANTEAFFGQGTRLTVV.

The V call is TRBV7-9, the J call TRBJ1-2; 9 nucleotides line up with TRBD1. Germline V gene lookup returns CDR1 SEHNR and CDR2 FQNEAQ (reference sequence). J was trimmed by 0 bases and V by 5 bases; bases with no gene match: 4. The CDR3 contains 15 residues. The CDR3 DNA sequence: TGTGCCAGCAGCGTACAGGGGGCACCTAACTATGGCTACACCTTC. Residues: CASSVQGAPNYGYTF.

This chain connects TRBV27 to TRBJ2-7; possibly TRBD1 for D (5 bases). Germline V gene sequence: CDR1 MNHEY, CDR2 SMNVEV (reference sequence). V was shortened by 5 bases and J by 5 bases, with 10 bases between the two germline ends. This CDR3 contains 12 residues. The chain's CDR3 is CASSQNRHEQYF. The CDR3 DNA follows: TGTGCCAGCAGTCAAAACAGGCACGAGCAGTACTTC.

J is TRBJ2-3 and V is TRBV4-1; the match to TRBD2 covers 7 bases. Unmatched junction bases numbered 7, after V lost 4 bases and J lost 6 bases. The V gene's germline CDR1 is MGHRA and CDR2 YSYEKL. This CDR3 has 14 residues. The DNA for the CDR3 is TGCGCCAGCAGCCCCGGACTAGGCGAGGATACGCAGTATTTT. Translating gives CASSPGLGEDTQYF.

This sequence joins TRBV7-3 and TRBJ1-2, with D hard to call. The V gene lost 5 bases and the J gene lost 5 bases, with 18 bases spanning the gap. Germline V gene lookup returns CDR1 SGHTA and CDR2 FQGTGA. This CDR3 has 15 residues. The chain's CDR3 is CASSPTGLGSYGYTF. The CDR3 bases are TGTGCCAGCAGCCCGACCGGATTGGGGAGTTATGGCTACACCTTC.

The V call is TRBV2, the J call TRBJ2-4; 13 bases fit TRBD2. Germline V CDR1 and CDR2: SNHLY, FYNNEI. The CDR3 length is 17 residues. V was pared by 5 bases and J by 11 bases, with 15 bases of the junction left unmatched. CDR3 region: CASSKLLGGLAGSLQYF. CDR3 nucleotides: TGTGCCAGCAGTAAACTCTTAGGGGGACTAGCGGGATCTCTTCAGTACTTC.

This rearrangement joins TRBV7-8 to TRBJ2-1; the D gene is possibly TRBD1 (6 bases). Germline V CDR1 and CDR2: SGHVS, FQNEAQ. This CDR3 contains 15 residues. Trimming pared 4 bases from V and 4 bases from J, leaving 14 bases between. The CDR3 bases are TGTGCCAGCAGCTCTATCCGGGACACTTACAATGAGCAGTTCTTC. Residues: CASSSIRDTYNEQFF. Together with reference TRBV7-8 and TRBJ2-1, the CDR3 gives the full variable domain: GAGVSQSPRYKVAKRGQDVALRCDPISGHVSLFWYQQALGQGPEFLTYFQNEAQLDKSGLPSDRFFAERPEGSVSTLKIQRTQQEDSAVYLCASSSIRDTYNEQFFGPGTRLTVL.

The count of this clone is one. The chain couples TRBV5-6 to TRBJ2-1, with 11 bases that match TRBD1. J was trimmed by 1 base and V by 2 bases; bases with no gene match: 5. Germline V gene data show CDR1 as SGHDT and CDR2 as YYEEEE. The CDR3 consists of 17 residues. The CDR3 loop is CASSFWTGGRSYNEQFF. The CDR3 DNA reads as TGTGCCAGCAGCTTCTGGACAGGGGGCCGGTCCTACAATGAGCAGTTCTTC.

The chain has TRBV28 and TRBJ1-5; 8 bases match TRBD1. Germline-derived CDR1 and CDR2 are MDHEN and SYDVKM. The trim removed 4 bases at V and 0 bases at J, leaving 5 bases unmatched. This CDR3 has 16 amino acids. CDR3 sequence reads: CASSSAGTGSNQPQHF. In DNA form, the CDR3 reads TGTGCCAGCAGTTCGGCCGGGACAGGTAGCAATCAGCCCCAGCATTTT.

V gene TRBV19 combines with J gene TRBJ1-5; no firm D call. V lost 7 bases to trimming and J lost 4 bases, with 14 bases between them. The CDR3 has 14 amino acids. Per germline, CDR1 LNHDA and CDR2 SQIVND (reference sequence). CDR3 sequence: CASTPRGPNQPQHF. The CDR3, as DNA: TGTGCCAGTACCCCTCGGGGTCCTAATCAGCCCCAGCATTTT.

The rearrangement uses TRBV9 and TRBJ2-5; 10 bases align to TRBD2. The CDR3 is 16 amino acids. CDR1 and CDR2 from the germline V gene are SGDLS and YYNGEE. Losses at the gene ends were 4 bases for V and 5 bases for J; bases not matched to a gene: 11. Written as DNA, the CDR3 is TGTGCCAGCAGCCCCGGGACTAGCGACGGTAGTGAGACCCAGTACTTC. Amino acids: CASSPGTSDGSETQYF.

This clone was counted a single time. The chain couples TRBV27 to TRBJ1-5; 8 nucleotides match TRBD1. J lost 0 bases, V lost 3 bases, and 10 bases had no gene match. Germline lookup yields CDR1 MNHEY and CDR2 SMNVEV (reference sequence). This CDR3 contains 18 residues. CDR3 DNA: TGTGCCAGCAGTTTTGGGGACAGGCGGGGGCTTAGCAATCAGCCCCAGCATTTT. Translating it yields CASSFGDRRGLSNQPQHF.

The CDR3 loop is CASSNPWLEAGGQFF. CDR3 bases: TGTGCCAGCAGCAATCCTTGGCTGGAGGCAGGGGGGCAGTTCTTC. V usage is TRBV7-9 and J usage is TRBJ2-1, with 7 bases fitting TRBD1. The CDR3 covers 15 residues. J gave up 12 bases and V 5 bases, and 16 bases lay outside the gene matches. Germline V gene data show CDR1 as SEHNR and CDR2 as FQNEAQ (reference sequence).

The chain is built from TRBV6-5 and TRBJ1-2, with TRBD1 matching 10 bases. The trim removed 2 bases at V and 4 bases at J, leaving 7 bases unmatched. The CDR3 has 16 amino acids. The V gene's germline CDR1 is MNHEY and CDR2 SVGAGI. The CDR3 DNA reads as TGTGCCAGCAGTTACAGCCGGGACAGGGGAGCCTATGGCTACACCTTC. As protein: CASSYSRDRGAYGYTF.

The DNA for the CDR3 is TGTGCCAGCAGCAGACAGGGTAGAGCTGAAGCTTTCTTT. Encoded protein: CASSRQGRAEAFF. J is TRBJ1-1 and V is TRBV5-4; 7 nucleotides align to TRBD1. In germline, CDR1 is SGHNT, CDR2 YYREEE (reference sequence). Unmatched junction bases numbered 6, after V lost 4 bases and J lost 6 bases. The CDR3 is 13 residues long. Together with reference TRBV5-4 and TRBJ1-1, the CDR3 gives the full variable domain: ETGVTQSPTHLIKTRGQQVTLRCSSQSGHNTVSWYQQALGQGPQFIFQYYREEENGRGNFPPRFSGLQFPNYSSELNVNALELDDSALYLCASSRQGRAEAFFGQGTRLTVV.

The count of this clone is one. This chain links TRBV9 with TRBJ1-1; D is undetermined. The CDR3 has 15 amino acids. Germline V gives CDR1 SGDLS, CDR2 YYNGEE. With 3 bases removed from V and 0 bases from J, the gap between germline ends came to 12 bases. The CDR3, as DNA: TGTGCCAGCAGCGCCCGGAGTGATTTGAACACTGAAGCTTTCTTT. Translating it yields CASSARSDLNTEAFF.

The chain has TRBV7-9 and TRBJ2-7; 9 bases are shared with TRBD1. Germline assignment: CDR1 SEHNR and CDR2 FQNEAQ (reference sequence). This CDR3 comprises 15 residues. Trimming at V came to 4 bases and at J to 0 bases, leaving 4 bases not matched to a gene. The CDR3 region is CASSSGTGSSYEQYF. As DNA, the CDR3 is TGTGCCAGCAGCTCAGGGACAGGGAGCTCCTACGAGCAGTACTTC.

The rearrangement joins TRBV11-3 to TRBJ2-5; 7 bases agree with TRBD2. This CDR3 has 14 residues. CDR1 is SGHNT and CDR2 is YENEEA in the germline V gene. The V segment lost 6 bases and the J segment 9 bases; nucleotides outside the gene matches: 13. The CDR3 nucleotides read TGTGCCAGCAGGACTTACCGGGAGGAAGTGGCCCAGTACTTC. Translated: CASRTYREEVAQYF.

The CDR3 DNA reads TGTGCCAGCAGCCAAGGGGTAAGCAATCAGCCCCAGCATTTT. The encoded protein is CASSQGVSNQPQHF. This sequence joins TRBV7-2 and TRBJ1-5; TRBD1 might be the D (5 bases). This CDR3 is built from 14 residues. The germline CDR1 and CDR2 sequences are SGHTA and FQGNSA. Trimming took off 5 bases at V and 1 base at J, with 9 bases between the two ends.

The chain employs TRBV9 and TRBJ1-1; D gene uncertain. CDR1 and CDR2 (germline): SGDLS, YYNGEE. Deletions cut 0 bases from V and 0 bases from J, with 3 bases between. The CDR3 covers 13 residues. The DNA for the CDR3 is TGTGCCAGCAGCGTAGTCGTGAACACTGAAGCTTTCTTT. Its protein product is CASSVVVNTEAFF.